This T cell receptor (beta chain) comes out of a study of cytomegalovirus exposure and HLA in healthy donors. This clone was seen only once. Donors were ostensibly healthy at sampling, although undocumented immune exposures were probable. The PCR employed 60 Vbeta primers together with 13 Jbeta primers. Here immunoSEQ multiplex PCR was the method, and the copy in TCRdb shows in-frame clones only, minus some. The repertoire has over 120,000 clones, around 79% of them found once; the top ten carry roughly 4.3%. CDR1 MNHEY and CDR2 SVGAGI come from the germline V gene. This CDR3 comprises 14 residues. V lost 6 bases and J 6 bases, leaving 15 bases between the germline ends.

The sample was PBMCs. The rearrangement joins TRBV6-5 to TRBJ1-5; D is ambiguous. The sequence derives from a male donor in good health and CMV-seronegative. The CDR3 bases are TGTGCCAGCAGGGAGGGATTAACGGTTCAGCCCCAGCATTTT. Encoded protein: CASREGLTVQPQHF.